This T cell receptor (beta chain) comes out of a study of cytomegalovirus exposure and HLA in healthy donors. Vbeta (60) and Jbeta (13) primers were used in the PCR. The data were produced by immunoSEQ multiplex PCR, yet TCRdb's version contains in-frame clones alone and is incomplete. The repertoire holds roughly 130,000 clones, roughly 75% seen once, with roughly 5.5% in the top ten. Germline V gene data show CDR1 as SGHDT and CDR2 as YYEEEE. The CDR3 runs to 15 residues. V lost 5 bases, J lost 3 bases, and 7 bases stayed unmatched. The genes are TRBV5-6 and TRBJ1-5; 8 bases map to TRBD1. The sequence derives from a man aged 30-40 years in good health and CMV-seronegative. Specimen: PBMCs. The DNA of the CDR3 is TGTGCCAGCAGTGGACACAGGGGGTCCAATCAGCCCCAGCATTTT. Translation gives CASSGHRGSNQPQHF.